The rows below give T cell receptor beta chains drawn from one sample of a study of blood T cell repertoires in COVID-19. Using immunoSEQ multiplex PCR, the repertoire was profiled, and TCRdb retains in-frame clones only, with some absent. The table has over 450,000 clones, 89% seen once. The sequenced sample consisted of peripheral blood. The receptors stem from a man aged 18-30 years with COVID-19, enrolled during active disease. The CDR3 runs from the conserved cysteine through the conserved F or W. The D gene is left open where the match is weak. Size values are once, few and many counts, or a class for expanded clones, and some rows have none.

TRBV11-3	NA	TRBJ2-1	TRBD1	CASSLGQGSYNEQFF	TGTGCCAGCAGCCTAGGACAGGGCTCCTACAATGAGCAGTTCTTC
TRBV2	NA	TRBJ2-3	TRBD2	CASKTPGTSGQGTDTQYF	TGTGCCAGCAAGACTCCCGGGACTAGCGGGCAGGGCACAGATACGCAGTATTTT
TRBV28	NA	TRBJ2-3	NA	CASSYTGGGTDTQYF	TGTGCCAGCAGCTATACAGGAGGGGGCACAGATACGCAGTATTTT
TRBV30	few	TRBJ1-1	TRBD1	CAWRNKPGQGRTEAFF	TGTGCCTGGAGGAATAAACCGGGACAGGGGAGAACTGAAGCTTTCTTT
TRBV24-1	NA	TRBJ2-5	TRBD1	CATSDPRTGQETQYF	TGTGCCACCAGTGATCCGAGGACAGGACAAGAGACCCAGTACTTC
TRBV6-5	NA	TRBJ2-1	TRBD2	CASYKDPSGYNEQFF	TGTGCCAGCTATAAGGACCCTAGCGGCTACAATGAGCAGTTCTTC
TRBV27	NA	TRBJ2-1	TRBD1	CASGGTGWNEQFF	TGTGCCAGCGGAGGGACAGGGTGGAATGAGCAGTTCTTC
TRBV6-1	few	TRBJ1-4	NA	CASSAQGGGTNEKLFF	TGTGCCAGCAGTGCACAGGGCGGCGGAACTAATGAAAAACTGTTTTTT
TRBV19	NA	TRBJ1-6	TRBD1	CASRTGGYYNSPLHF	TGTGCCAGTAGAACAGGGGGTTACTATAATTCACCCCTCCACTTT
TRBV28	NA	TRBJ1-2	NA	CASSLSRGGGYTF	TGTGCCAGCAGTTTGAGTAGGGGGGGTGGCTACACCTTC
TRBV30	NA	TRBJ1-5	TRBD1	CAWSQGGVSNQPQHF	TGTGCCTGGTCACAGGGGGGGGTGAGCAATCAGCCCCAGCATTTT
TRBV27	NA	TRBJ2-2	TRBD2	CASGAGGRNTGELFF	TGTGCCAGCGGCGCGGGGGGCCGGAACACCGGGGAGCTGTTTTTT
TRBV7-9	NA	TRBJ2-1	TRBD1	CASSPRQGYNNEQFF	TGTGCCAGCAGCCCCCGACAGGGGTATAACAATGAGCAGTTCTTC
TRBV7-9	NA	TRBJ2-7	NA	CASSPPRGKATYEQYF	TGTGCCAGCAGCCCCCCCCGGGGAAAAGCAACCTACGAGCAGTACTTC
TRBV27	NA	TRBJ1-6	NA	CASRLQGYSPLHF	TGTGCCAGCCGTCTTCAGGGCTATTCACCCCTCCACTTT
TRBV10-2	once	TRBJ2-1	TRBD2	CASSRGGDYNEQFF	TGCGCCAGCAGCCGGGGGGGCGACTACAATGAGCAGTTCTTC
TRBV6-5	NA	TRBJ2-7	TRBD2	CASSNSGRAGEQYF	TGTGCCAGCAGTAATAGCGGGAGGGCCGGCGAGCAGTACTTC
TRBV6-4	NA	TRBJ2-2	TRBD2	CASSPRAGVRELFF	TGTGCCAGCAGCCCCCGCGCGGGAGTCAGGGAGCTGTTTTTT
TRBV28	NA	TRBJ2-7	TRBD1	CASSLSGTGRKYF	TGTGCCAGCAGTTTGTCCGGGACAGGGCGTAAGTACTTC
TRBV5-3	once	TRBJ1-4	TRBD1	CARSSTQGGPNEKLFF	TGTGCCAGAAGCTCAACACAGGGGGGGCCTAATGAAAAACTGTTTTTT
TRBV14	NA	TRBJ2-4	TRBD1	CASSQTGDMVKNIQYF	TGTGCCAGCAGCCAAACAGGGGATATGGTCAAAAACATTCAGTACTTC
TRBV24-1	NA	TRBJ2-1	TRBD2	CATSDPGTRDFNEQFF	TGTGCCACCAGTGATCCCGGGACTAGAGATTTCAATGAGCAGTTCTTC
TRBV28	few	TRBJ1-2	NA	CASTSGVREGYTF	TGTGCCAGCACCTCGGGGGTCCGGGAAGGCTACACCTTC
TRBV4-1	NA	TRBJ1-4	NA	CASSQAYGKPNEKLFF	TGCGCCAGCAGCCAAGCGTACGGGAAGCCTAATGAAAAACTGTTTTTT
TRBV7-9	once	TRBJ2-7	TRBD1	CASSLGPGQSYEQYF	TGTGCCAGCAGCTTAGGACCGGGACAGAGCTACGAGCAGTACTTC
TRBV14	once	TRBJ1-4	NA	CASSQDAGPGEKLFF	TGTGCCAGCAGCCAAGATGCGGGCCCGGGTGAAAAACTGTTTTTT
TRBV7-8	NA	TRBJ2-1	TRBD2	CASSSAGLAGGVRSYNEQFF	TGTGCCAGCAGCTCCGCAGGACTAGCGGGGGGTGTACGGTCCTACAATGAGCAGTTCTTC
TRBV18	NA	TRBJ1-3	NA	CASSPDRFSGNTIYF	TGTGCCAGCTCACCCGACAGGTTCTCTGGAAACACCATATATTTT
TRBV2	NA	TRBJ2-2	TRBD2	CASSERTSGTGELFF	TGTGCCAGCAGTGAACGGACTAGCGGTACCGGGGAGCTGTTTTTT
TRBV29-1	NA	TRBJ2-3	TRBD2	CSVPLWYGTSQMDTQYF	TGCAGCGTCCCCCTGTGGTATGGGACTAGTCAAATGGATACGCAGTATTTT
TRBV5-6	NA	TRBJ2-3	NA	CASKGENTQYF	TGTGCCAGCAAAGGGGAAAATACGCAGTATTTT
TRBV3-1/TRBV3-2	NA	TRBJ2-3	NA	CASSPTGTSTDTQYF	TGTGCCAGCAGTCCCACGGGGACTAGCACAGATACGCAGTATTTT
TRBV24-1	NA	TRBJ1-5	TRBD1	CATSDGQGNQPQHF	TGTGCCACCAGTGATGGACAGGGGAATCAGCCCCAGCATTTT
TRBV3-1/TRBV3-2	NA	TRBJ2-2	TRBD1	CASSQEGRGRRQAGELFF	TGTGCCAGCAGCCAAGAAGGCAGGGGGCGCCGACAGGCCGGGGAGCTGTTTTTT
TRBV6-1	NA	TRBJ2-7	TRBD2	CASSEGLNSYEQYF	TGTGCCAGCAGTGAGGGACTAAACTCCTACGAGCAGTACTTC
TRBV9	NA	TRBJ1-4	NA	CASSTGGAGEKLFF	TGTGCCAGCAGCACTGGGGGCGCCGGTGAAAAACTGTTTTTT
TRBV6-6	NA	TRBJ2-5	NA	CASSYSNEQETQYF	TGTGCCAGCAGTTACTCGAACGAGCAAGAGACCCAGTACTTC
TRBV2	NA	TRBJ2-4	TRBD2	CASIRLGGKDIQYF	TGTGCCAGCATTCGACTCGGGGGGAAAGACATTCAGTACTTC
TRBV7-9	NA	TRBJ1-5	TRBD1	CASSPGQGAFNQPQHF	TGTGCCAGCAGCCCAGGACAGGGAGCTTTTAATCAGCCCCAGCATTTT
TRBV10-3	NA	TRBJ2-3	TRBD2	CAISEGLAGGSDTQYF	TGTGCCATCAGTGAGGGACTAGCGGGAGGTTCCGATACGCAGTATTTT
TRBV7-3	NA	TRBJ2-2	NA	CASSPGLTGELFF	TGTGCCAGCAGCCCCGGACTTACCGGGGAGCTGTTTTTT
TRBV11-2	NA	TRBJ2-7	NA	CASSPQPLSEQYF	TGTGCCAGCAGCCCTCAACCCCTTAGCGAGCAGTACTTC
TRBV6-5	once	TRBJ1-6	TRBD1	CASSYSGGAGNSPLHF	TGTGCCAGCAGTTACTCAGGGGGCGCGGGGAATTCACCCCTCCACTTT
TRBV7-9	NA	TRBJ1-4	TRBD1	CASSLGGAGGEKLFF	TGTGCCAGCAGCTTAGGGGGCGCAGGGGGTGAAAAACTGTTTTTT
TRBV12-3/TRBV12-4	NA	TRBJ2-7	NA	CASSLVTVYEQYF	TGTGCCAGCAGTTTAGTTACAGTCTACGAGCAGTACTTC
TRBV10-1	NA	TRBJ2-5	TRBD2	CASSAGLAPQETQYF	TGCGCCAGCAGTGCCGGACTAGCGCCCCAAGAGACCCAGTACTTC
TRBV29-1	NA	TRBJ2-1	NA	CSVQHSQGYNEQFF	TGCAGCGTTCAACACTCCCAGGGATACAATGAGCAGTTCTTC
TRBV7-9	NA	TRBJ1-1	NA	CASNFGHNTEAFF	TGTGCCAGCAACTTCGGTCATAACACTGAAGCTTTCTTT
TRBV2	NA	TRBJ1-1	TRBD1	CASNGQGMNTEAFF	TGTGCCAGCAACGGACAGGGAATGAACACTGAAGCTTTCTTT
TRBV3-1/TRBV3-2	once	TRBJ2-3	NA	CASSGTGNTDTQYF	TGTGCCAGCAGCGGGACTGGAAACACAGATACGCAGTATTTT
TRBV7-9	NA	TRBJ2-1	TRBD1	CASSLALGQGGDEQFF	TGTGCCAGCAGCTTAGCACTCGGACAGGGCGGGGATGAGCAGTTCTTC